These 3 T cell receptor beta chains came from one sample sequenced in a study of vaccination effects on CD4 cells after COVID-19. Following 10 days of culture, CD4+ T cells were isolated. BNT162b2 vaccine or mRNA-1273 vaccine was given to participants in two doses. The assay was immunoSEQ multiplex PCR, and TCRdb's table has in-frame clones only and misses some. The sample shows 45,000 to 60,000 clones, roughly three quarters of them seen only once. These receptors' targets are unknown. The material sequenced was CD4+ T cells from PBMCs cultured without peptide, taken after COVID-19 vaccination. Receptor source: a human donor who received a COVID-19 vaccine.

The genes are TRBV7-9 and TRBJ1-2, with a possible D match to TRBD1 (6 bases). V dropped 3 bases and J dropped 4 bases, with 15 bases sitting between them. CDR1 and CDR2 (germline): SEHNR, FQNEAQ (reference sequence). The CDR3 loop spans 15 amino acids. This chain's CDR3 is CASSLKAGVPYGYTF. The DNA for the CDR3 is TGTGCCAGCAGCTTGAAGGCAGGGGTCCCCTATGGCTACACCTTC.

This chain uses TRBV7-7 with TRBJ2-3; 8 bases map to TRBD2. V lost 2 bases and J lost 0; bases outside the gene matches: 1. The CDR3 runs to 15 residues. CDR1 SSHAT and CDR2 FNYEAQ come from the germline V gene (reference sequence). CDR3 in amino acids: CASSLSGGSTDTQYF. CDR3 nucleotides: TGTGCCAGCAGCTTAAGCGGGGGTAGCACAGATACGCAGTATTTT. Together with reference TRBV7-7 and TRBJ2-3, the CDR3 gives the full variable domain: GAGVSQSPRYKVTKRGQDVTLRCDPISSHATLYWYQQALGQGPEFLTYFNYEAQPDKSGLPSDRFSAERPEGSISTLTIQRTEQRDSAMYRCASSLSGGSTDTQYFGPGTRLTVL.

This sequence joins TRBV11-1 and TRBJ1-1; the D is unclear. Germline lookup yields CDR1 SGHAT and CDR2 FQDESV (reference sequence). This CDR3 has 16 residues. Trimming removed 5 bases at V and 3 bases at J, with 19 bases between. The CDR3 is CASSPERPGGYTEAFF. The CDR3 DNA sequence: TGTGCCAGCAGCCCAGAGAGGCCAGGAGGGTACACTGAAGCTTTCTTT.